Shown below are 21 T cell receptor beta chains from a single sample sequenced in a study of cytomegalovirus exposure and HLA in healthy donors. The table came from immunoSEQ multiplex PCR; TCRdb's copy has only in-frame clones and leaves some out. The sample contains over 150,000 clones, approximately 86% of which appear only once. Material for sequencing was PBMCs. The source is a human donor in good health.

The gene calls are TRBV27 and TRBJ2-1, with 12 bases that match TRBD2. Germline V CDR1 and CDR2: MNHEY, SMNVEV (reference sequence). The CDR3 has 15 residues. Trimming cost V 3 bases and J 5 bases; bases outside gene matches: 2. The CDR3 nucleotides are TGTGCCAGCAGTTTTCGGACTAGCGGGAACAATGAGCAGTTCTTC. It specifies CASSFRTSGNNEQFF.

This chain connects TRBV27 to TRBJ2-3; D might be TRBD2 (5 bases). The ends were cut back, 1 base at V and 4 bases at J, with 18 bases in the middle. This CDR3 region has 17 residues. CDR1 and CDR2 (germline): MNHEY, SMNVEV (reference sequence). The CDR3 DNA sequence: TGTGCCAGCAGTTTATTAGGCCCGGGGTCGAACGCAGATACGCAGTATTTT. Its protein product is CASSLLGPGSNADTQYF.

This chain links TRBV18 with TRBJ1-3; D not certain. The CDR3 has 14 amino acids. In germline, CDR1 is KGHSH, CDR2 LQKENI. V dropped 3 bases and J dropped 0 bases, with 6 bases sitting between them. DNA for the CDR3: TGTGCCAGCTCACCGAGAGACTCTGGAAACACCATATATTTT. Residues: CASSPRDSGNTIYF.

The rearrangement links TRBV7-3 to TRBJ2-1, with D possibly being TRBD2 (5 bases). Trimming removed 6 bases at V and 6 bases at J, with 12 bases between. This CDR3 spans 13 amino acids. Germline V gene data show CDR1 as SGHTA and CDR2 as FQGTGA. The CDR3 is CASSRVGGNEQFF. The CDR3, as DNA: TGTGCCAGCAGTAGGGTAGGAGGCAATGAGCAGTTCTTC.

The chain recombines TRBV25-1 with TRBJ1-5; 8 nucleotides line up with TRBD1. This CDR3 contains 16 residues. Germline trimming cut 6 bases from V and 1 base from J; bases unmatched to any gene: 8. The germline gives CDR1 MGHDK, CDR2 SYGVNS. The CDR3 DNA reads TGTGCCAGCAGCCAGACAGGGGAAGGCAGCAATCAGCCCCAGCATTTT. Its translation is CASSQTGEGSNQPQHF. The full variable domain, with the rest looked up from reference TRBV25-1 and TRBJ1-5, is EADIYQTPRYLVIGTGKKITLECSQTMGHDKMYWYQQDPGMELHLIHYSYGVNSTEKGDLSSESTVSRIRTEHFPLTLESARPSHTSQYLCASSQTGEGSNQPQHFGDGTRLSIL.

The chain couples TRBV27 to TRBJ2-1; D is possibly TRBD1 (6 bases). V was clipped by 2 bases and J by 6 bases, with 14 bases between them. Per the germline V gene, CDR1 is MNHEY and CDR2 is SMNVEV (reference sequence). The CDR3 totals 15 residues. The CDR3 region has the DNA TGTGCCAGCAGTTTAAGCAGGGGCGCGCTCAATGAGCAGTTCTTC. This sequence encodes CASSLSRGALNEQFF.

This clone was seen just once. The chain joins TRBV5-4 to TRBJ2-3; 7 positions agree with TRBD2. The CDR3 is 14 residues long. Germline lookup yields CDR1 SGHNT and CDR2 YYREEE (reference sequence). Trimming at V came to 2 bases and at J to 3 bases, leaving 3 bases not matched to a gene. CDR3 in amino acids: CASSFGGTTDTQYF. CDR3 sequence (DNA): TGTGCCAGCAGCTTCGGGGGGACGACAGATACGCAGTATTTT.

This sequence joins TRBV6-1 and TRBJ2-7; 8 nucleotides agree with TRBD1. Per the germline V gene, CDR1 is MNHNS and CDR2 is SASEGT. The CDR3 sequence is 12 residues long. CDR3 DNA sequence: TGTGCGGTTAGGACAGGGTCCTACGAGCAGTACTTC. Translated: CAVRTGSYEQYF.

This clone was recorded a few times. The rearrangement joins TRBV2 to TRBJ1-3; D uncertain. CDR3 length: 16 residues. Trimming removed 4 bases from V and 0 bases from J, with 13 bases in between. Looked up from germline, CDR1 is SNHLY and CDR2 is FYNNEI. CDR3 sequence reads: CASSGGARGSGNTIYF. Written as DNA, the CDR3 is TGTGCCAGCAGTGGCGGAGCGCGGGGCTCTGGAAACACCATATATTTT.

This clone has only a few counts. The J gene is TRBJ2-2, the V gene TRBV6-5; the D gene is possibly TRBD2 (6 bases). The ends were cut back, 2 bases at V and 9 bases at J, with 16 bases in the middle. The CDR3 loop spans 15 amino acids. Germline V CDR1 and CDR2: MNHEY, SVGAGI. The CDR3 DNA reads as TGTGCCAGCAGTTACGGGCGGGAAGGGTTCCGGGAGCTGTTTTTT. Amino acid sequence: CASSYGREGFRELFF.

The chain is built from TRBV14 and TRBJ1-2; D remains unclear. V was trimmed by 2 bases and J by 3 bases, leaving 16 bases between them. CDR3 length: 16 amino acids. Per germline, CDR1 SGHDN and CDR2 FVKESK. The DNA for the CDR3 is TGTGCCAGCAGCCAACGGTCGGCGGAGTCGGACTATGGCTACACCTTC. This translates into CASSQRSAESDYGYTF.

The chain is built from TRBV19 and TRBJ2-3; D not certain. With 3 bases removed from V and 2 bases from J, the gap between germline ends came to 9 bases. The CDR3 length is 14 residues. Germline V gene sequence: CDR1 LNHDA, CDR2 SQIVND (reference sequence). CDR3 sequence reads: CASSIWSITDTQYF. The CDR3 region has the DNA TGTGCCAGTAGTATCTGGTCTATCACAGATACGCAGTATTTT.

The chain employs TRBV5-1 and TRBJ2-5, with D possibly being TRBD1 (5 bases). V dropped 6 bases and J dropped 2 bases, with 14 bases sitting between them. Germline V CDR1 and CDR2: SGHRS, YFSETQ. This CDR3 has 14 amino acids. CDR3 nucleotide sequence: TGCGCCAGCACCCCGGACATTCAACAAGAGACCCAGTACTTC. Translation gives CASTPDIQQETQYF.

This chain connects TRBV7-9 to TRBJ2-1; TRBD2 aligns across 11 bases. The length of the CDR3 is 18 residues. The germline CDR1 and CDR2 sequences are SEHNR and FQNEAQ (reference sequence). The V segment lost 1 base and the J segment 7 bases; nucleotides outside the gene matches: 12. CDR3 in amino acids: CASSLGWLAGGRGNEQFF. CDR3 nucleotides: TGTGCCAGCAGCTTAGGTTGGCTAGCGGGGGGCAGAGGGAATGAGCAGTTCTTC.

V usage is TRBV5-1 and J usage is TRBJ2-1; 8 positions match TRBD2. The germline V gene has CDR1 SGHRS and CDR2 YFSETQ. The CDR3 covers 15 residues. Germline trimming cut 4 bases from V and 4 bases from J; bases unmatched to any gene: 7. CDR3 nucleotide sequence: TGCGCCAGCAGCCCGGGGACTAGTATTTACAATGAGCAGTTCTTC. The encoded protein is CASSPGTSIYNEQFF.

The CDR3 DNA is TGTGCCAGCAGTGCGCGGGAGGGCCGCACAGATACGCAGTATTTT. Its translation is CASSAREGRTDTQYF. This rearrangement joins TRBV6-4 to TRBJ2-3; 9 bases agree with TRBD2. Germline V gene lookup returns CDR1 MRHNA and CDR2 SNTAGT. J gave up 1 base and V 4 bases, and 3 bases lay outside the gene matches. The CDR3 covers 15 residues.

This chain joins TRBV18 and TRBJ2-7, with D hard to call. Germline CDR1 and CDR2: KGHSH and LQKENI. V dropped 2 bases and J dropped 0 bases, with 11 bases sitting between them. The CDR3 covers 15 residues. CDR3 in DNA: TGTGCCAGCTCACCAGAGGCGGTTAGCTCCTACGAGCAGTACTTC. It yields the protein CASSPEAVSSYEQYF.

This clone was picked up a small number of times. The CDR3 DNA follows: TGTGCCAGCAGTCCCCGGGCTGACAGTTCACCCCTCCACTTT. Protein product: CASSPRADSSPLHF. This chain connects TRBV2 to TRBJ1-6; D is possibly TRBD1 (5 bases). The CDR3 is made up of 14 amino acids. V shed 5 bases and J shed 9 bases, with 14 bases lying between them. CDR1 and CDR2 from the germline V gene are SNHLY and FYNNEI.

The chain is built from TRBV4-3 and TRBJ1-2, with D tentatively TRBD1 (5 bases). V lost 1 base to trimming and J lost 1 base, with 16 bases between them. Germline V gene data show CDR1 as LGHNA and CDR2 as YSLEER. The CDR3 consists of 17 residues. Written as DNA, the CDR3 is TGCGCCAGCAGCCAAGCAGGACGAGGGGACTTTAACTATGGCTACACCTTC. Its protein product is CASSQAGRGDFNYGYTF.

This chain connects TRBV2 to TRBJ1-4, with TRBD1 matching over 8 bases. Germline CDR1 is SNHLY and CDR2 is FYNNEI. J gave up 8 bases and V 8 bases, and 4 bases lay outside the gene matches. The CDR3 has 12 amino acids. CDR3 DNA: TGTGCCAGCCACCGGGACAGGGAAAAACTGTTTTTT. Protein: CASHRDREKLFF.

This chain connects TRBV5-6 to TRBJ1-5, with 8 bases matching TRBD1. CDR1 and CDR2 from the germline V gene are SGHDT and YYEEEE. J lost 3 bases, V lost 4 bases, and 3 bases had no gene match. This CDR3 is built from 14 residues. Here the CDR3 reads CASSNRGTNQPQHF. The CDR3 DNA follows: TGTGCCAGCAGCAACAGGGGGACCAATCAGCCCCAGCATTTT.